What follows are 18 T cell receptor beta chains derived from one specimen sequenced in a study of cytomegalovirus exposure and HLA in healthy donors. Researchers ran the PCR with 60 Vbeta and 13 Jbeta primers. Produced via immunoSEQ multiplex PCR; TCRdb's table is partial and in-frame only. The sample gives tens of thousands of clones, 82% of which show up once; under 12% is in the top ten. The sample consisted of PBMCs. The receptors stem from a woman aged 18 to 35 in good health and CMV-seropositive.

CDR3: CASSLRLAGTHYEQYF. CDR3 coding DNA: TGTGCCAGCAGCTTAAGACTAGCGGGGACTCACTACGAGCAGTACTTC. This rearrangement joins TRBV7-2 to TRBJ2-7; 11 nucleotides agree with TRBD2. J was trimmed by 3 bases and V by 2 bases; bases with no gene match: 6. Germline CDR1 reads SGHTA; CDR2 reads FQGNSA. The CDR3 is made up of 16 amino acids.

The chain carries TRBV27 and TRBJ1-5; D is unresolved. The CDR3 covers 12 residues. Trimming took off 2 bases at V and 6 bases at J, with 5 bases between the two ends. Germline V gene data show CDR1 as MNHEY and CDR2 as SMNVEV (reference sequence). Here the CDR3 DNA reads TGTGCCAGCAGTTTACGGGGTCAGCCCCAGCATTTT. Encoded protein: CASSLRGQPQHF.

The chain links TRBV2 to TRBJ2-5; the match to TRBD2 covers 14 bases. The CDR3 extends over 14 amino acids. CDR1 SNHLY and CDR2 FYNNEI come from the germline V gene. V lost 4 bases and J lost 7; bases outside the gene matches: 2. CDR3 bases: TGTGCCAGCAGTGTGGGACTAGCGGGAGTGACCCAGTACTTC. This encodes CASSVGLAGVTQYF.

This clone was found a few times. The chain combines TRBV9 with TRBJ1-4; D uncertain. The CDR3 has 15 residues. Per the germline V gene, CDR1 is SGDLS and CDR2 is YYNGEE. The V end was cut by 0 bases, the J end by 4 bases, with 10 bases between. CDR3 sequence (DNA): TGTGCCAGCAGCGTAGATGCGGGGTTTAATGAAAAACTGTTTTTT. Translation: CASSVDAGFNEKLFF.

V and J are TRBV27 and TRBJ2-6; D remains ambiguous. The length of the CDR3 is 14 residues. Germline-derived CDR1 and CDR2 are MNHEY and SMNVEV (reference sequence). The ends were cut back, 7 bases at V and 1 base at J, with 8 bases in the middle. The CDR3 loop reads CASNQASGANVLTF. CDR3 in DNA: TGTGCCAGCAACCAGGCTTCTGGGGCCAACGTCCTGACTTTC. Based on the CDR3 plus reference TRBV27 and TRBJ2-6, the full variable domain is EAQVTQNPRYLITVTGKKLTVTCSQNMNHEYMSWYRQDPGLGLRQIYYSMNVEVTDKGDVPEGYKVSRKEKRNFPLILESPSPNQTSLYFCASNQASGANVLTFGAGSRLTVL.

Comment on this clone: Mismatch with germline at one junction end may stem from a read error. V and J are TRBV28 and TRBJ1-2, with TRBD1 matching 7 bases. CDR1 MDHEN and CDR2 SYDVKM come from the germline V gene. There are 16 residues in the CDR3. CDR3 protein: CASRGTGTGVNYGYPF. The CDR3 bases are TGTGCCAGCAGGGGAACCGGAACAGGGGTAAACTATGGCTACCCCTTC.

The chain has TRBV25-1 and TRBJ2-5; 11 bases fit TRBD2. The germline gives CDR1 MGHDK, CDR2 SYGVNS. With 3 bases clipped from V and 5 bases from J, the junction kept 8 bases outside the gene matches. The CDR3 consists of 16 residues. CDR3 DNA sequence: TGTGCCAGCAGTGAGACTAGCGGGGCCCCCTGGGAGACCCAGTACTTC. It codes for CASSETSGAPWETQYF. The whole variable domain, remainder taken from reference TRBV25-1 and TRBJ2-5, is EADIYQTPRYLVIGTGKKITLECSQTMGHDKMYWYQQDPGMELHLIHYSYGVNSTEKGDLSSESTVSRIRTEHFPLTLESARPSHTSQYLCASSETSGAPWETQYFGPGTRLLVL.

DNA for the CDR3: TGTGCCAGCAGTGAGGGCCTCCCTAGGGGTGGCTCCTACAATGAGCAGTTCTTC. Its protein is CASSEGLPRGGSYNEQFF. The chain couples TRBV2 to TRBJ2-1; D might be TRBD1 (5 bases). This CDR3 region has 18 residues. The ends were cut back, 3 bases at V and 0 bases at J, with 18 bases in the middle. Germline assignment: CDR1 SNHLY and CDR2 FYNNEI.

This chain connects TRBV10-2 to TRBJ2-5; D uncertain. The CDR3 has 12 residues. V lost 1 base, J lost 7 bases, and 7 bases lay in between. CDR1 is WSHSY, CDR2 SAAADI, per germline. CDR3 sequence: CASSEYTGTQYF. Here the CDR3 DNA reads TGCGCCAGCAGTGAGTACACGGGGACCCAGTACTTC.

The CDR3 DNA sequence: TGTGCCAGCAGTGAAGGTCCAGACACGACCTCCTACGAGCAGTACTTC. It is translated as CASSEGPDTTSYEQYF. The J gene is TRBJ2-7, the V gene TRBV2; D unclear. Between the trimmed V and J ends, which lost 1 base and 0 bases, there was a span of 13 bases. The length of the CDR3 is 16 residues. The germline gives CDR1 SNHLY, CDR2 FYNNEI.

The CDR3: CASSYILGTGEGGYTF. The DNA of the CDR3 is TGTGCCAGCAGCTACATCCTCGGGACAGGGGAGGGAGGCTACACCTTC. The rearrangement uses TRBV7-6 and TRBJ1-2; 10 positions agree with TRBD1. This CDR3 is built from 16 residues. Germline lookup yields CDR1 SGHVS and CDR2 FNYEAQ. The V and J ends lost 4 bases and 8 bases, in that order; junction bases with no gene match: 13.

This clone was counted a few times. The J gene is TRBJ2-7, the V gene TRBV28; TRBD1 aligns across 8 bases. From germline, CDR1 is MDHEN and CDR2 SYDVKM. V lost 5 bases and J lost 5; bases outside the gene matches: 11. The CDR3 runs 15 residues. The DNA of the CDR3 is TGTGCCAGCAGTCTAATTTGGGACAGGATAAACGAGCAGTACTTC. This encodes CASSLIWDRINEQYF.

The chain joins TRBV27 to TRBJ2-1; 13 bases line up with TRBD2. The CDR3 is made up of 16 amino acids. Per the germline V gene, CDR1 is MNHEY and CDR2 is SMNVEV (reference sequence). With 6 bases clipped from V and 9 bases from J, the junction kept 11 bases outside the gene matches. The CDR3 bases are TGTGCCAGCAGCACGCGACTAGCGGGAGGTCAGGGTGAGCAGTTCTTC. Encoded protein: CASSTRLAGGQGEQFF.

This clone was recorded once. The chain recombines TRBV7-9 with TRBJ2-1, with D possibly TRBD2 on 6 matching bases. Trimming removed 4 bases from V and 7 bases from J, with 17 bases in between. The CDR3 runs to 15 residues. Germline V CDR1 and CDR2: SEHNR, FQNEAQ (reference sequence). CDR3 bases: TGTGCCAGCAGCTCACCCAGACTAGGTAGGAATGAGCAGTTCTTC. This encodes CASSSPRLGRNEQFF.

V and J are TRBV7-2 and TRBJ2-3; 7 bases fit TRBD2. Germline CDR1 is SGHTA and CDR2 is FQGNSA. The CDR3 covers 18 residues. Trimming at V came to 6 bases and at J to 5 bases, leaving 20 bases not matched to a gene. The CDR3 here is CASSYPGREPLRGDTQYF. The CDR3 nucleotides are TGTGCCAGCAGTTACCCCGGGCGGGAGCCGCTCCGTGGAGATACGCAGTATTTT.

V is TRBV4-3 and J is TRBJ2-7, with TRBD1 matching 7 bases. Germline V gene data show CDR1 as LGHNA and CDR2 as YSLEER. The V segment lost 0 bases and the J segment 3 bases; nucleotides outside the gene matches: 8. There are 16 residues in the CDR3. The CDR3 loop is CASSQDPGGSGYEQYF. The CDR3, as DNA: TGCGCCAGCAGCCAAGATCCAGGGGGATCAGGCTACGAGCAGTACTTC.

The chain combines TRBV19 with TRBJ2-4; no firm D call. The germline gives CDR1 LNHDA, CDR2 SQIVND (reference sequence). The ends were cut back, 1 base at V and 6 bases at J, with 16 bases in the middle. The CDR3 has 16 amino acids. The CDR3 protein is CASSIGASPGANIQYF. In DNA form, the CDR3 reads TGTGCCAGTAGTATAGGGGCCTCGCCCGGCGCAAACATTCAGTACTTC.

The chain uses TRBV5-4 and TRBJ2-7, with 9 bases lining up with TRBD1. Germline V gene sequence: CDR1 SGHNT, CDR2 YYREEE (reference sequence). The CDR3 has 14 amino acids. V lost 0 bases and J lost 5; bases outside the gene matches: 3. The CDR3 here is CASSLEQGANEQYF. The CDR3 DNA reads as TGTGCCAGCAGCTTGGAACAGGGGGCAAACGAGCAGTACTTC.